Each of the 28 T cell receptor beta chains below was sequenced from the same sample in a study of regulatory T cells in long-lasting Graves disease. Stated time point: persistent/refractory GD, antithyroid drugs over 5 years with positive TRAb. RNA isolated from PBMCs was used to make the TCR library. Construction of TCR beta libraries relied on iRepertoire HTBI primers and on Arm-PCR targeting CDR3 regions. TCRdb passed the multiplex PCR reads through MiXCR, listing each CDR3 protein once. The table includes some 370,000 distinct CDR3 sequences, roughly 24% detected once. The specimen was peripheral blood mononuclear cells (PBMCs), collected when the disease was refractory, from a patient treated with antithyroid drugs. Receptor source: a woman aged 40-49 years with Graves disease.

This clonotype has just one count. Given a much more abundant clone one base away, this may be a read error. The conserved phenylalanine or tryptophan is not found at the CDR3 terminus, so this likely reflects a read error. The chain couples TRBV5-1 to TRBJ1-1, with TRBD1 as a possible D gene (5 bases). Between the trimmed V and J ends, which lost 0 bases and 0 bases, there was a span of 21 bases. The CDR3 sequence is 19 residues long. In germline, CDR1 is SGHRS, CDR2 YFSETQ. CDR3 sequence (DNA): TGCGCCAGCAGCTTGGCCGTGCCCCGGACATTCAAGATGAACACTGAAGCTTTCTCT. Its protein is CASSLAVPRTFKMNTEAFS.

This clonotype has a handful of counts. The rearrangement uses TRBV3-1 and TRBJ2-7; 7 positions match TRBD2. Germline CDR1 LGHDT, CDR2 YNNKEL (reference sequence). Unmatched junction bases numbered 9, after V lost 1 base and J lost 6 bases. This CDR3 contains 15 residues. CDR3 DNA: TGTGCCAGCAGCCAAGGCACTGCGGGAGCGAGCGAGCAGTACTTC. Translation gives CASSQGTAGASEQYF.

The CDR3 loop is CASSRVAGAYTGELFF. Written as DNA, the CDR3 is TGCGCCAGCAGCCGGGTAGCGGGGGCCTACACCGGGGAGCTGTTTTTT. The chain uses TRBV4-1 and TRBJ2-2; TRBD2 matches 9 bases. The germline gives CDR1 MGHRA, CDR2 YSYEKL. This CDR3 has 16 residues. Trimming at V came to 4 bases and at J to 3 bases, leaving 6 bases not matched to a gene.

This clonotype showed up just a few times. This may arise from a read error, as a much more abundant clone is one base away. This rearrangement joins TRBV11-2 to TRBJ2-2; no clear D gene. CDR3 length equals 13 residues. Germline V lookup: CDR1 SGHAT, CDR2 FQNNGV. The CDR3 DNA reads TGTGCCAGCGGCTTAGATCAAACCGGGGAGCTGTTTTTT. Translation: CASGLDQTGELFF.

This chain uses TRBV19 with TRBJ1-5; D is undetermined. Deletions cut 9 bases from V and 2 bases from J, with 14 bases between. CDR1 is LNHDA and CDR2 is SQIVND in the germline V gene (reference sequence). The CDR3 runs to 14 residues. CDR3 sequence (DNA): TGTGCCAGACCAGACTGGGGAGGCAATCAGCCCCAGCATTTT. Protein: CARPDWGGNQPQHF. Full variable domain (remainder filled in from reference TRBV19 and TRBJ1-5): DGGITQSPKYLFRKEGQNVTLSCEQNLNHDAMYWYRQDPGQGLRLIYYSQIVNDFQKGDIAEGYSVSREKKESFPLTVTSAQKNPTAFYLCARPDWGGNQPQHFGDGTRLSIL.

There are many counts of this clonotype. The chain joins TRBV6-1 to TRBJ2-7, with D uncertain. Germline V gene lookup returns CDR1 MNHNS and CDR2 SASEGT. This CDR3 spans 13 amino acids. The V end was cut by 6 bases, the J end by 6 bases, with 15 bases between. In DNA, the CDR3 is TGTGCCAGCAGGAGGCAGACGCTTGGCGAGCAGTACTTC. Amino acids: CASRRQTLGEQYF.

Only a few counts were recorded for this clonotype. The V call is TRBV20-1, the J call TRBJ1-5; 11 positions match TRBD1. Germline trimming cut 5 bases from V and 0 bases from J; bases unmatched to any gene: 6. Germline CDR1 is DFQATT and CDR2 is SNEGSKA (reference sequence). The CDR3 is 16 amino acids. As DNA, the CDR3 is TGCAGTGCTTTACGGACAGGGGGCTATAGCAATCAGCCCCAGCATTTT. This translates into CSALRTGGYSNQPQHF.

The CDR3: CASEFGQGAGNTIYF. In DNA, the CDR3 is TGTGCCAGCGAGTTCGGACAGGGGGCAGGAAACACCATATATTTT. The chain uses TRBV6-1 and TRBJ1-3; the match to TRBD1 covers 11 bases. With V trimmed by 8 bases and J by 4 bases, 7 bases remained unmatched. Germline V lookup: CDR1 MNHNS, CDR2 SASEGT. The CDR3 is 15 residues long.

This clonotype showed up just once. The CDR3 nucleotides are TGTGCCAGTAGTAAGACAGGGCCGGTCACTGAAGCTTTCTTT. Protein sequence: CASSKTGPVTEAFF. This chain uses TRBV19 with TRBJ1-1, with 7 bases lining up with TRBD1. J was trimmed by 4 bases and V by 4 bases; bases with no gene match: 6. The V gene's germline CDR1 is LNHDA and CDR2 SQIVND (reference sequence). CDR3 length equals 14 residues.

This clonotype was observed at least ten times. One end of the junction is discordant with germline, which a read error may explain. The rearrangement links TRBV28 to TRBJ2-7; 7 bases map to TRBD2. Germline lookup yields CDR1 MDHEN and CDR2 SYDVKM. The CDR3 sequence is 16 residues long. The CDR3 sequence: CATSQMAGARSYEQYF. The DNA for the CDR3 is TGTGCCACCAGTCAGATGGCGGGAGCACGCTCCTACGAGCAGTACTTC.

In this sample, this clonotype turned up many times. This chain joins TRBV15 and TRBJ2-5, with D perhaps being TRBD1 or TRBD2 (5 bases each). The germline V gene encodes CDR1 LNHNV and CDR2 YYDKDF (reference sequence). This CDR3 is 15 amino acids long. With 1 base removed from V and 5 bases from J, the gap between germline ends came to 14 bases. CDR3 in amino acids: CATSRAWGSGETQYF. In DNA, the CDR3 is TGTGCCACCAGCAGAGCTTGGGGGTCGGGGGAGACCCAGTACTTC.

This clonotype has ten or more counts. The chain recombines TRBV2 with TRBJ1-2; 7 bases match TRBD1. The CDR3 covers 13 residues. The germline gives CDR1 SNHLY, CDR2 FYNNEI. The V gene end was trimmed by 4 bases and the J gene end by 4 bases; junction bases not matched to a gene: 3. CDR3 sequence: CASSVGTAYGYTF. The CDR3, as DNA: TGTGCCAGCAGTGTCGGGACAGCCTATGGCTACACCTTC.

Points on this clonotype: This is likely an artifact of a read error, given a far larger clone one base away. This chain connects TRBV7-9 to TRBJ1-2; D ambiguous. The CDR3 consists of 15 residues. Germline values: CDR1 SEHNR, CDR2 FQNEAQ (reference sequence). The chain's CDR3 is CAGSLDPRANYGYTF. CDR3 nucleotides: TGTGCCGGCAGCTTGGACCCCCGAGCTAACTATGGCTACACCTTC.

The rearrangement joins TRBV6-1 to TRBJ2-2; no clear D gene. V lost 7 bases and J lost 3, with 18 bases in between. CDR3 length: 16 amino acids. Germline CDR1 is MNHNS and CDR2 is SASEGT. The chain's CDR3 is CASTERLPADTGELFF. In DNA, the CDR3 is TGTGCCAGCACCGAAAGACTCCCGGCGGACACCGGGGAGCTGTTTTTT.

The chain couples TRBV25-1 to TRBJ2-5; 11 positions agree with TRBD1. V shed 1 base, J shed 5 bases, and the junction held 12 bases outside the gene matches. The CDR3 consists of 18 residues. The germline gives CDR1 MGHDK, CDR2 SYGVNS. CDR3 DNA: TGTGCCAGCAGTGAATTGGCCGGGACAGGGGGTAATATCGAGACCCAGTACTTC. The encoded protein is CASSELAGTGGNIETQYF. Complete variable domain (other parts from reference TRBV25-1 and TRBJ2-5): EADIYQTPRYLVIGTGKKITLECSQTMGHDKMYWYQQDPGMELHLIHYSYGVNSTEKGDLSSESTVSRIRTEHFPLTLESARPSHTSQYLCASSELAGTGGNIETQYFGPGTRLLVL.

This clonotype was seen many times. This chain connects TRBV20-1 to TRBJ1-1; D gene ambiguous. CDR3 length equals 14 residues. Trimming shortened V by 5 bases and J by 5 bases, and 18 bases separated the two germline ends. The germline V gene has CDR1 DFQATT and CDR2 SNEGSKA (reference sequence). In DNA form, the CDR3 reads TGCAGTGCTCTAGGTGTCAGGCTTGTAACTGAAGCTTTCTTT. As protein: CSALGVRLVTEAFF.

This clonotype showed up many times. The chain recombines TRBV6-5 with TRBJ1-4; D gene ambiguous. The CDR3 totals 15 residues. V lost 0 bases to trimming and J lost 3 bases, with 8 bases between them. CDR1 is MNHEY and CDR2 is SVGAGI in the germline V gene. This chain's CDR3 is CASSYSVGANEKLFF. CDR3 coding DNA: TGTGCCAGCAGTTACTCGGTCGGGGCTAATGAAAAACTGTTTTTT.

The rearrangement uses TRBV20-1 and TRBJ1-1; a possible D gene is TRBD1 (5 bases). Germline CDR1 DFQATT, CDR2 SNEGSKA (reference sequence). V was cut by 6 bases and J by 1 base, with 15 bases left in between. The length of the CDR3 is 14 residues. DNA of the CDR3: TGCAGTGCCCTGGGGGGTGGGGGGAACACTGAAGCTTTCTTT. Encoded protein: CSALGGGGNTEAFF.

This clonotype was seen many times. This chain joins TRBV12-3 or TRBV12-4 and TRBJ2-5; D call uncertain. Trimming stripped 4 bases from V and 2 bases from J, with 8 bases between. The CDR3 has 13 amino acids. The CDR3 DNA reads TGTGCCAGCAGTTCCTACTCACAAGAGACCCAGTACTTC. This gives the protein CASSSYSQETQYF.

V and J are TRBV6-1 and TRBJ2-4; TRBD2 matches at 8 bases. Trimming cost V 2 bases and J 0 bases; bases outside gene matches: 3. Germline loops: CDR1 MNHNS, CDR2 SASEGT. This CDR3 has 16 residues. Here the CDR3 reads CASSELAGIAKNIQYF. The CDR3 DNA is TGTGCCAGCAGTGAATTAGCGGGAATAGCCAAAAACATTCAGTACTTC.

This clonotype occurred many times. V usage is TRBV2 and J usage is TRBJ1-2, with D unclear. V lost 3 bases to trimming and J lost 4 bases, with 6 bases between them. The germline gives CDR1 SNHLY, CDR2 FYNNEI. The CDR3 spans 12 residues. CDR3 DNA sequence: TGTGCCAGCAGTGAGAGTGCCTATGGCTACACCTTC. It translates to CASSESAYGYTF.

The CDR3 spells CASSYGVTYEQYF. The CDR3 DNA sequence: TGTGCCAGCAGTTACGGGGTAACTTACGAGCAGTACTTC. V and J are TRBV6-2 or TRBV6-3 and TRBJ2-7; D uncertain. The germline V gene has CDR1 MNHEY and CDR2 SVGEGT. CDR3 length: 13 amino acids. V was shortened by 2 bases and J by 4 bases, with 9 bases between the two germline ends.

This clonotype has just a few counts. J is TRBJ1-4 and V is TRBV15, with 11 nucleotides matching TRBD1. Germline lookup yields CDR1 LNHNV and CDR2 YYDKDF (reference sequence). V shed 5 bases and J 8 bases; nucleotides not matched to a gene: 4. The CDR3 length is 14 residues. The CDR3 DNA sequence: TGTGCCACCAGCTCGGACAGGGGGCGAGAAAAACTGTTTTTT. This translates into CATSSDRGREKLFF.

This clonotype was seen ten or more times. The rearrangement uses TRBV2 and TRBJ1-1; perhaps TRBD1 as D (5 bases). This CDR3 is built from 13 residues. From germline, CDR1 is SNHLY and CDR2 FYNNEI. V gave up 4 bases and J gave up 6 bases, with 12 bases separating them. CDR3 residues: CASSGAGRAEAFF. The CDR3 region has the DNA TGTGCCAGCAGTGGCGCGGGGCGAGCTGAAGCTTTCTTT.

The V and J genes are TRBV15 and TRBJ1-5; no clear D. This CDR3 is 15 amino acids long. Germline CDR1 and CDR2: LNHNV and YYDKDF (reference sequence). Trimming stripped 1 base from V and 0 bases from J, with 7 bases between. CDR3 region: CATSRALLSNQPQHF. Here the CDR3 DNA reads TGTGCCACCAGCAGAGCCCTACTTAGCAATCAGCCCCAGCATTTT.

This clonotype was counted between two and nine times. The chain combines TRBV13 with TRBJ2-6; D is possibly TRBD1 (6 bases). Germline CDR1 reads PRHDT; CDR2 reads FYEKMQ (reference sequence). Trimming removed 5 bases from V and 3 bases from J, with 14 bases in between. The CDR3 is 16 amino acids. The CDR3 DNA follows: TGTGCCAGCAGCCCCGGACAGTTGGGTGGGGCCAACGTCCTGACTTTC. Protein sequence: CASSPGQLGGANVLTF.

The V call is TRBV2, the J call TRBJ2-1, with D possibly matching TRBD2 (5 bases). Looked up from germline, CDR1 is SNHLY and CDR2 is FYNNEI. Trimming took 7 bases from V and 8 from J, leaving 15 bases between them. The length of the CDR3 is 13 residues. DNA of the CDR3: TGTGCCAGCATTAGGGAGATGGGCCATGAGCAGTTCTTC. Residues: CASIREMGHEQFF.

This clonotype occurred many times. The genes are TRBV12-3 or TRBV12-4 and TRBJ1-1; no clear D. The CDR3 is 13 residues long. Deletions cut 6 bases from V and 0 bases from J, with 8 bases between. The DNA for the CDR3 is TGTGCCAGCAGGACCGAGTTGAACACTGAAGCTTTCTTT. This translates into CASRTELNTEAFF.